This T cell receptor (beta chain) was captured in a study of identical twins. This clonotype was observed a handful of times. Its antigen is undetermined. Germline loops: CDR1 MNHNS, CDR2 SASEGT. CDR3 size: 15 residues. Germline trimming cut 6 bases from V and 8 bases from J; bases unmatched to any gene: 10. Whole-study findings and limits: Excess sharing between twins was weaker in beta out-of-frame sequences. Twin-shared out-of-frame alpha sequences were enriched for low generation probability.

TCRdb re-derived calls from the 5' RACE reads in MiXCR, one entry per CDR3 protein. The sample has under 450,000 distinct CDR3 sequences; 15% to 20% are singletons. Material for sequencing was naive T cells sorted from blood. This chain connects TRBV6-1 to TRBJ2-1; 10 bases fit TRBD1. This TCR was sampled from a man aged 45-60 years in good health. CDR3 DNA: TGTGCCAGCAGAACCTGGACAGGGGGTAGCGATGAGCAGTTCTTC. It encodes CASRTWTGGSDEQFF.